The 27 T cell receptor beta chains below all came from one sample that was sequenced in a study of blood T cells in healthy people across ages. A sample-barcoded 5' primer and a J-beta primer mix were used in a second PCR of about 7 to 12 cycles. TCRdb re-derived calls from the 5' RACE reads in MiXCR, one entry per CDR3 protein. The sample contains some 1.5 million distinct CDR3 sequences, 28% of which appear only once. Sample: blood. Receptor source: a woman aged 30 to 39 in good health.

CDR3 sequence: CASSQDWVGRGNQPQHF. As DNA, the CDR3 is TGCGCCAGCAGCCAAGACTGGGTAGGGCGGGGCAATCAGCCCCAGCATTTT. The chain couples TRBV4-3 to TRBJ1-5; D gene ambiguous. CDR3 size: 17 residues. Germline-derived CDR1 and CDR2 are LGHNA and YSLEER. The V end lost 0 bases, the J end lost 2 bases, and 14 bases lay between the germline ends.

The rearrangement links TRBV5-1 to TRBJ2-1; weak D call: TRBD2 (5 bases). The V gene lost 4 bases and the J gene lost 5 bases, with 13 bases spanning the gap. CDR1 and CDR2 from the germline V gene are SGHRS and YFSETQ. The CDR3 covers 14 residues. CDR3 nucleotide sequence: TGCGCCAGCAGCAGAGAAGCGGTAAACAATGAGCAGTTCTTC. Translation: CASSREAVNNEQFF.

Points on this clonotype: At one boundary the junction diverges from the germline segment, which might be a read error. The J gene is TRBJ2-7, the V gene TRBV6-2 or TRBV6-3, with D tentatively TRBD2 (6 bases). Germline V gives CDR1 MNHEY, CDR2 SVGEGT. The CDR3 extends over 13 amino acids. In DNA, the CDR3 is TGTGCCAGCAGTTACCTTAGCGGCTACGGGCAGTACTTC. This gives the protein CASSYLSGYGQYF.

The gene calls are TRBV12-3 or TRBV12-4 and TRBJ1-4; 7 positions match TRBD1. V trimming: 5 bases; J trimming: 5 bases; junction bases outside the gene matches: 8. The CDR3 spans 15 residues. Written as DNA, the CDR3 is TGTGCCAGCAGTCCTAGACAGGGCCCGAATGAAAAACTGTTTTTT. This sequence encodes CASSPRQGPNEKLFF.

The chain links TRBV24-1 to TRBJ2-1; 7 nucleotides align to TRBD2. This CDR3 is built from 14 residues. Germline V gene lookup returns CDR1 KGHDR and CDR2 SFDVKD. V lost 2 bases to trimming and J lost 8 bases; unmatched junction nucleotides: 5. For the CDR3, the DNA is TGTGCCACCAGTGATTCCCGGGGGGAGGATGAGCAGTTCTTC. As protein: CATSDSRGEDEQFF.

This clonotype came up many times. V and J are TRBV29-1 and TRBJ2-5; 8 positions agree with TRBD2. This CDR3 comprises 13 residues. Germline lookup yields CDR1 SQVTM and CDR2 ANQGSEA. After removal of 3 bases from V and 4 bases from J, the junction contained 4 bases not matched to a gene. CDR3 DNA: TGCAGCGTTGATGGACGGGGGGGAGAGACCCAGTACTTC. It translates to CSVDGRGGETQYF.

The chain recombines TRBV28 with TRBJ2-7, with D perhaps matching TRBD1 or TRBD2 (5 bases each). CDR1 and CDR2 (germline): MDHEN, SYDVKM. There are 12 residues in the CDR3. V lost 6 bases to trimming and J lost 7 bases, with 13 bases between them. Here the CDR3 DNA reads TGTGCCAGCAGCCGCACATGGGGGGAGCAGTACTTC. It yields the protein CASSRTWGEQYF.

This clonotype was counted ten times or more. The chain is built from TRBV7-7 and TRBJ2-5; 10 nucleotides line up with TRBD2. The germline V gene has CDR1 SSHAT and CDR2 FNYEAQ (reference sequence). The CDR3 runs to 15 residues. V trimming: 5 bases; J trimming: 1 base; junction bases outside the gene matches: 4. Written as DNA, the CDR3 is TGTGCCAGCAGCCCGACTAGCGGGCCCCAAGAGACCCAGTACTTC. Encoded protein: CASSPTSGPQETQYF.

The chain joins TRBV29-1 to TRBJ2-1, with D possibly TRBD2 on 6 matching bases. Germline CDR1 SQVTM, CDR2 ANQGSEA. The V end lost 6 bases, the J end lost 2 bases, and 20 bases lay between the germline ends. CDR3 size: 16 residues. The CDR3 region is CSVHERASATYNEQFF. DNA of the CDR3: TGCAGCGTCCATGAGCGGGCTAGCGCGACCTACAATGAGCAGTTCTTC.

This clonotype was seen a handful of times. The rearrangement joins TRBV27 to TRBJ1-2; unclear D gene. The length of the CDR3 is 10 residues. Trimming took 9 bases from V and 4 from J, leaving 6 bases between them. Germline loops: CDR1 MNHEY, CDR2 SMNVEV (reference sequence). CDR3: CARDVYGYTF. As DNA, the CDR3 is TGTGCCAGGGACGTCTATGGCTACACCTTC.

This clonotype was seen a handful of times. The chain couples TRBV6-5 to TRBJ1-2; D is undetermined. The germline V and J ends were trimmed by 0 bases and 2 bases, with 7 bases remaining between them. CDR3 length: 14 residues. Germline CDR1 is MNHEY and CDR2 is SVGAGI. Written as DNA, the CDR3 is TGTGCCAGCAGTTACTCGCCGGCGAACTATGGCTACACCTTC. Translation: CASSYSPANYGYTF.

The gene calls are TRBV6-6 and TRBJ1-6; 7 nucleotides match TRBD1. Trimming at V came to 7 bases and at J to 8 bases, leaving 8 bases not matched to a gene. Germline V gives CDR1 MNHNY, CDR2 SVGAGI (reference sequence). This CDR3 is built from 14 residues. The CDR3 nucleotides are TGTGCCAGCACCGCGGACAGGACATATTCACCCCTCCACTTT. As protein: CASTADRTYSPLHF.

There are a few counts of this clonotype. The chain links TRBV7-2 to TRBJ2-6; a weak D match, TRBD1 (6 bases). This CDR3 comprises 16 residues. Trimming left V 5 bases short and J 0 bases short, with 11 bases between. Germline CDR1 SGHTA, CDR2 FQGNSA. This CDR3 reads CASSEQGSSGANVLTF. DNA of the CDR3: TGTGCCAGCAGCGAACAGGGTTCCTCTGGGGCCAACGTCCTGACTTTC.

This clonotype has ten or more counts. The chain links TRBV20-1 to TRBJ2-5; D gene ambiguous. This CDR3 is built from 13 residues. The V gene's germline CDR1 is DFQATT and CDR2 SNEGSKA (reference sequence). V was trimmed by 3 bases and J by 2 bases, leaving 10 bases between them. The CDR3 sequence is CSARLSIQETQYF. The CDR3 coding sequence is TGCAGTGCTAGGCTCAGTATACAAGAGACCCAGTACTTC.

The rearrangement joins TRBV25-1 to TRBJ1-2; D gene ambiguous. V was pared by 1 base and J by 9 bases, with 15 bases between. The CDR3 is made up of 14 amino acids. CDR1 is MGHDK and CDR2 is SYGVNS in the germline V gene. CDR3 sequence: CASSESPEVRSYTF. CDR3 nucleotides: TGTGCCAGCAGTGAATCACCCGAGGTGAGGAGCTACACCTTC.

This clonotype came up many times. The rearrangement uses TRBV20-1 and TRBJ2-7; D is possibly TRBD1 or TRBD2 (5 bases each). V shed 4 bases and J shed 1 base, with 17 bases lying between them. The CDR3 spans 15 residues. Germline CDR1 is DFQATT and CDR2 is SNEGSKA (reference sequence). This CDR3 reads CSATVGVGDSYEQYF. The CDR3 coding sequence is TGCAGTGCTACAGTGGGGGTTGGTGATTCCTACGAGCAGTACTTC.

The chain is built from TRBV20-1 and TRBJ2-1, with TRBD2 identical over 10 bases. J was trimmed by 4 bases and V by 2 bases; bases with no gene match: 5. The CDR3 totals 15 residues. Germline V gives CDR1 DFQATT, CDR2 SNEGSKA (reference sequence). The CDR3 spells CSARLAGEFYNEQFF. Written as DNA, the CDR3 is TGCAGTGCTAGACTAGCGGGAGAGTTTTACAATGAGCAGTTCTTC.

The CDR3 reads CASSTRDSTYEQYF. CDR3 bases: TGTGCCAGTAGTACGCGGGACAGCACCTACGAGCAGTACTTC. V is TRBV19 and J is TRBJ2-7; a possible D gene is TRBD1 (7 bases). V was cut by 4 bases and J by 2 bases, with 12 bases left in between. There are 14 residues in the CDR3. The germline V gene has CDR1 LNHDA and CDR2 SQIVND (reference sequence).

This clonotype was recorded many times. V is TRBV7-2 and J is TRBJ1-5; D might be TRBD1 (5 bases). V lost 5 bases and J lost 4, with 12 bases in between. CDR3 length: 14 residues. Germline-derived CDR1 and CDR2 are SGHTA and FQGNSA. CDR3 bases: TGTGCCAGCAGCCCAGGGATATCAAATCAGCCCCAGCATTTT. It encodes CASSPGISNQPQHF.

This clonotype was observed at least ten times. The V gene is TRBV29-1, the J gene TRBJ1-1; D is perhaps TRBD1 (5 bases). This CDR3 has 18 amino acids. From germline, CDR1 is SQVTM and CDR2 ANQGSEA. Trimming removed 6 bases from V and 1 base from J, with 27 bases in between. This CDR3 is CSVKPVVTAEKSNTEAFF. CDR3 nucleotides: TGCAGCGTCAAACCCGTTGTGACAGCCGAAAAATCGAACACTGAAGCTTTCTTT.

This chain connects TRBV11-2 to TRBJ2-5, with TRBD1 matching 9 bases. Germline CDR1 SGHAT, CDR2 FQNNGV. This CDR3 region has 15 residues. V lost 1 base and J lost 7; bases outside the gene matches: 7. CDR3 in amino acids: CASSLVRGQGVTQYF. CDR3 nucleotide sequence: TGTGCCAGCAGCTTAGTTCGGGGACAGGGAGTGACCCAGTACTTC.

Turning to this clonotype: A much larger clone sits a single nucleotide away, making a read error possible. The genes are TRBV29-1 and TRBJ2-7; D might be TRBD2 (6 bases). Germline V gene data show CDR1 as SQVTM and CDR2 as ANQGSEA. The length of the CDR3 is 15 residues. The V end lost 4 bases, the J end lost 3 bases, and 19 bases lay between the germline ends. The CDR3 spells CSVGEVGGLFYEQYF. The DNA for the CDR3 is TGCAGCGTTGGGGAAGTGGGAGGCCTTTTCTACGAGCAGTACTTC.

This clonotype turned up a few times. The rearrangement joins TRBV15 to TRBJ2-1; TRBD2 agrees at 7 bases. Trimming took 8 bases from V and 2 from J; bases not matched to a gene: 0. CDR1 is LNHNV, CDR2 YYDKDF, per germline (reference sequence). This CDR3 is built from 12 residues. This CDR3 is CATGRAYNEQFF. Written as DNA, the CDR3 is TGTGCCACCGGGAGGGCCTACAATGAGCAGTTCTTC.

Details on this clonotype: One base away lies a much larger clone, so this may be a sequencing read error. The rearrangement links TRBV10-3 to TRBJ2-7; D ambiguous. Trimming shortened V by 9 bases and J by 9 bases, and 15 bases separated the two germline ends. This CDR3 contains 11 residues. Germline CDR1 reads ENHRY; CDR2 reads SYGVKD. CDR3: CAMGSKAGQYF. The CDR3 DNA reads as TGTGCCATGGGGTCGAAGGCTGGGCAGTACTTC.

The V gene is TRBV7-2, the J gene TRBJ2-5; D not resolved. CDR1 and CDR2 from the germline V gene are SGHTA and FQGNSA. Trimming stripped 3 bases from V and 4 bases from J, with 9 bases between. The CDR3 length is 13 residues. The CDR3: CASSFSGPETQYF. The DNA of the CDR3 is TGTGCCAGCAGCTTCAGTGGGCCAGAGACCCAGTACTTC.

In this sample, this clonotype turned up many times. The chain employs TRBV12-3 or TRBV12-4 and TRBJ2-3, with D possibly TRBD2 on 5 matching bases. Trimming stripped 3 bases from V and 4 bases from J, with 8 bases between. The CDR3 spans 13 residues. The CDR3: CASSFLGADTQYF. The CDR3 bases are TGTGCCAGCAGTTTCCTCGGGGCAGATACGCAGTATTTT.

The chain combines TRBV20-1 with TRBJ1-4; 7 bases align to TRBD1. The CDR3 length is 11 residues. With V trimmed by 6 bases and J by 8 bases, 3 bases remained unmatched. From germline, CDR1 is DFQATT and CDR2 SNEGSKA (reference sequence). The CDR3 sequence is CSAGTVEKLFF. The CDR3 DNA reads as TGCAGTGCGGGGACAGTCGAAAAACTGTTTTTT.